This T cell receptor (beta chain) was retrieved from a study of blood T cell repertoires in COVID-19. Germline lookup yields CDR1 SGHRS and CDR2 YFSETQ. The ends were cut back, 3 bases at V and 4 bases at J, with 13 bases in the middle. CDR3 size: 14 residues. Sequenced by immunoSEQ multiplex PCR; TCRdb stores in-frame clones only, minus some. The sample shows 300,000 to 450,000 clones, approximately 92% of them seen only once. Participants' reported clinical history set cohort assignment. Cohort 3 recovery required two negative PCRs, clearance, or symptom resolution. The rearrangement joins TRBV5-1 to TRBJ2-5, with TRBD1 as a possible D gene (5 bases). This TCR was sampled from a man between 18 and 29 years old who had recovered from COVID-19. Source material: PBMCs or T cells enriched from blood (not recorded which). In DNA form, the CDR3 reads TGCGCCAGCAGCTCACGGACCAGGGCAGAGACCCAGTACTTC. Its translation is CASSSRTRAETQYF. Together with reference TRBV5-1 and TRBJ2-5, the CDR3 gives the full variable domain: KAGVTQTPRYLIKTRGQQVTLSCSPISGHRSVSWYQQTPGQGLQFLFEYFSETQRNKGNFPGRFSGRQFSNSRSEMNVSTLELGDSALYLCASSSRTRAETQYFGPGTRLLVL.